Listed below are T cell receptor beta chains from one sample, sequenced in a study of blood T cells in healthy people across ages. TCRdb processed the 5' RACE reads anew with MiXCR; each CDR3 protein has one entry. The sample lists more than 700,000 distinct CDR3 sequences, roughly 53% occurring once. Input material: blood. The receptors come from a man at least 80 years old in good health. The CDR3 runs from the conserved cysteine through the conserved F or W. Each record gives: J gene, CDR3 length, V gene, D gene, CDR3 protein. A D gene is named only where the DNA matches it firmly.

NA 15 TRBV12-3/TRBV12-4 TRBD2 CASSRIAGGKYEQYF
TRBJ2-7 16 TRBV4-1 NA CASSRTPITGYYEQYF
TRBJ2-3 17 TRBV6-1 TRBD2 CASTRLAGDLGVDTQYF
TRBJ2-1 13 TRBV7-8 NA CAGSYDSPNEQFF
NA 15 TRBV18 NA CASSPPGSGGETQYF
TRBJ2-7 13 TRBV6-5 NA CASRTTIPGEQYF
TRBJ2-1 15 TRBV9 TRBD2 CASSQTGLAGGEQFF
TRBJ2-1 16 TRBV2 TRBD2 CASKKGLAGGSHEQFF
TRBJ2-7 13 TRBV27 TRBD2 CASTSGRIHEQYF
TRBJ1-1 13 TRBV6-2/TRBV6-3 NA CATYQGLNTEAFF
NA 14 TRBV9 NA CASSVATESYEQYF
TRBJ2-3 14 TRBV6-5 NA CASSSGFSTDTQYF
TRBJ1-5 16 TRBV21-1 NA CASSPRTGVMSQPQHF
TRBJ2-1 14 TRBV5-1 NA CASTTGQVGGAQFF
TRBJ2-7 16 TRBV5-1 TRBD2 CASSLAGASGFYEQYF
TRBJ2-5 16 TRBV20-1 TRBD2 CSARDLAGGPSETQYF
TRBJ1-2 13 TRBV3-1 NA CASSQGSYYGYTF
TRBJ2-6 18 TRBV12-3/TRBV12-4 TRBD1 CASSLPGQETAGANVLTF
TRBJ2-3 15 TRBV20-1 TRBD2 CSAARSSGSSDTQYF
TRBJ2-7 14 TRBV10-3 NA CAINRDNSYNEQYF
TRBJ2-5 14 TRBV5-5 NA CASSFSRTEETQYF
TRBJ1-6 14 TRBV5-5 NA CASSLRLSNSPLHF
TRBJ2-6 16 TRBV13 NA CASSLGVPSGANVLTF
TRBJ2-7 13 TRBV20-1 NA CSAREIQHYEQYF
TRBJ2-7 16 TRBV27 TRBD2 CASSLRGTSGNNEQYF
TRBJ2-1 13 TRBV10-1 TRBD1 CASSPGQHNEQFF
TRBJ2-3 12 TRBV7-2 NA CASSFLRAPQYF
TRBJ2-7 16 TRBV28 TRBD1 CASSLTPGQGAYEQYF
TRBJ2-7 15 TRBV20-1 TRBD2 CSAREGSGRMYEQYF
TRBJ2-4 13 TRBV12-3/TRBV12-4 NA CASKSGGKNIQYF
TRBJ1-1 15 TRBV5-4 TRBD1 CASTRGLISNTEAFF
TRBJ1-4 12 TRBV7-9 NA CASSFGRDLLFF
TRBJ2-7 13 TRBV29-1 NA CSVVPGASYEQYF
NA 17 TRBV9 TRBD2 CASSGSSSGSAHRTQYF
TRBJ1-5 15 TRBV7-3 TRBD1 CASSPGTAFNQPQHF
TRBJ1-1 12 TRBV2 NA CASREGTPEAFF